Sequencing of this T cell receptor beta chain was carried out in a study of blood T cell repertoires in COVID-19. CDR1 and CDR2 from the germline V gene are SGHTA and FQGNSA. The CDR3 extends over 15 amino acids. Unmatched junction bases numbered 7, after V lost 3 bases and J lost 5 bases. In the authors' methods: Nucleated cell counts were estimated from reference gene primer amplification. The table came from immunoSEQ multiplex PCR; TCRdb's copy has only in-frame clones and leaves some out. D and trimming were read from the DNA, whereas the V and J calls and clone size are those reported in that table. Found here are about 150,000 clones, around nine tenths of them singletons; the top ten hold about 2.3%.

Sequenced: peripheral blood. This receptor was identified in a human donor in a cohort sampled during active COVID-19. The rearrangement uses TRBV7-2 and TRBJ1-1; 9 nucleotides align to TRBD1. In DNA, the CDR3 is TGTGCCAGCAGCTTCCGGACAGGGGAAGGGACTGAAGCTTTCTTT. Translation: CASSFRTGEGTEAFF.